This TCR beta chain originates from a study of patients and donors after allogeneic stem cell transplantation. Germline CDR1 reads MNHEY; CDR2 reads SMNVEV (reference sequence). The J segment lost 3 bases and the V segment lost 10 bases, leaving 4 bases of the junction unmatched. The length of the CDR3 is 13 residues. MiXCR, run by TCRdb on the RT-PCR reads, gives a single entry per CDR3 protein. Among 150,000 to 250,000 distinct CDR3 sequences listed, roughly two fifths were seen once. This clonotype was counted a single time. This chain joins TRBV27 and TRBJ2-5; 11 bases agree with TRBD2. The clonotype comes from a human donor who was either an allogeneic HSCT recipient or a stem cell or donor lymphocyte infusion donor (not recorded which). It is not recorded whose cells these are; they may come from a transplant donor. The sample consisted of blood, either unsorted or a sorted T cell fraction (not recorded which). The CDR3 nucleotides read TGTGCCAACATACTAGCGGGAGAAGAGACCCAGTACTTC. Translated, it gives CANILAGEETQYF.